This paragraph covers one TCR beta chain sequence. The data were obtained in a study of blood T cell repertoires in COVID-19. Germline V gene lookup returns CDR1 SSHAT and CDR2 FNYEAQ (reference sequence). The CDR3 covers 15 residues. V was clipped by 3 bases and J by 6 bases, with 15 bases between them. Study processing details: The assay estimated nucleated cells by amplifying reference gene primers. The table came from immunoSEQ multiplex PCR; TCRdb's copy has only in-frame clones and leaves some out. D and trimming were read from the DNA, whereas the V and J calls and clone size are those reported in that table. The sample includes about 260,000 clones, 65% to 85% of them seen just once.

This chain connects TRBV7-7 to TRBJ2-1, with unresolved D. The source is a woman aged 40 to 50 who had recovered from COVID-19. Sequenced material: peripheral blood. The CDR3 DNA follows: TGTGCCAGCAGCTTCGCCGATGGTTGGAGCAATGAGCAGTTCTTC. Protein sequence: CASSFADGWSNEQFF.